Each of the 23 T cell receptor beta chains below was sequenced from the same sample in a study of blood T cell repertoires in COVID-19. Measured with immunoSEQ multiplex PCR; TCRdb has only the in-frame clones, and not every one. This sample has tens of thousands of clones, with around 85% found just once. Sequenced input: peripheral blood. The receptors come from an older woman with acute or convalescent COVID-19.

The J gene is TRBJ2-5, the V gene TRBV3-1 (or the pseudogene TRBV3-2); D is possibly TRBD2 (5 bases). The V end was cut by 6 bases, the J end by 2 bases, with 13 bases between. From germline, CDR1 is LGHDT and CDR2 YNNKEL (reference sequence). The CDR3 has 14 amino acids. The CDR3 bases are TGTGCCAGCAGTGGGCGGGTACCACAAGAGACCCAGTACTTC. This encodes CASSGRVPQETQYF.

The chain joins TRBV2 to TRBJ2-3; possible D gene TRBD2, 5 bases. The CDR3 runs 13 residues. Germline CDR1 SNHLY, CDR2 FYNNEI. The germline V and J ends were trimmed by 5 bases and 8 bases, with 14 bases remaining between them. CDR3 sequence (DNA): TGTGCCAGCAGTCCTATACTAGGAAGTACGCAGTATTTT. Translating it yields CASSPILGSTQYF.

DNA for the CDR3: TGTGCCAGCAGCCCCGGACTAGCGGGGGCCGTGCTTTCCACCTACAATGAGCAGTTCTTC. This encodes CASSPGLAGAVLSTYNEQFF. V is TRBV3-1 (or the pseudogene TRBV3-2) and J is TRBJ2-1, with 13 bases aligning to TRBD2. Germline assignment: CDR1 LGHDT and CDR2 YNNKEL (reference sequence). V shed 4 bases and J 2 bases; nucleotides not matched to a gene: 14. The CDR3 has 20 amino acids.

The sample holds a few counts of this clone. V is TRBV3-1 (or the pseudogene TRBV3-2) and J is TRBJ1-2; D not certain. Per germline, CDR1 LGHDT and CDR2 YNNKEL (reference sequence). Trimming left V 4 bases short and J 7 bases short, with 10 bases between. This CDR3 has 12 residues. The CDR3 DNA reads as TGTGCCAGCAGCCTTTCCCCGTTTGGCTACACCTTC. Its protein product is CASSLSPFGYTF.

The chain employs TRBV10-3 and TRBJ2-5; TRBD1 is a possible D gene (6 bases). V was trimmed by 10 bases and J by 1 base, leaving 13 bases between them. From germline, CDR1 is ENHRY and CDR2 SYGVKD. This CDR3 comprises 13 residues. This CDR3 reads CATKQGPQETQYF. The CDR3 nucleotides read TGTGCCACCAAACAGGGTCCCCAAGAGACCCAGTACTTC.

V and J are TRBV11-3 and TRBJ1-1; D is unresolved. The V gene lost 3 bases and the J gene lost 5 bases, with 10 bases spanning the gap. Germline CDR1 SGHNT, CDR2 YENEEA. CDR3 length equals 13 residues. The DNA for the CDR3 is TGTGCCAGCAGCTTTGGGAGAACAACTGAAGCTTTCTTT. This encodes CASSFGRTTEAFF.

This chain uses TRBV5-1 with TRBJ2-2; 7 bases match TRBD1. The V segment lost 4 bases and the J segment 2 bases; nucleotides outside the gene matches: 5. This CDR3 is built from 15 residues. Germline CDR1 reads SGHRS; CDR2 reads YFSETQ. The CDR3 loop reads CASSTGQRNTGELFF. DNA of the CDR3: TGCGCCAGCAGCACGGGACAGAGAAACACCGGGGAGCTGTTTTTT. The full variable domain, rest sourced from reference TRBV5-1 and TRBJ2-2, is KAGVTQTPRYLIKTRGQQVTLSCSPISGHRSVSWYQQTPGQGLQFLFEYFSETQRNKGNFPGRFSGRQFSNSRSEMNVSTLELGDSALYLCASSTGQRNTGELFFGEGSRLTVL.

The chain combines TRBV10-3 with TRBJ1-2, with a possible D match to TRBD1 (5 bases). From germline, CDR1 is ENHRY and CDR2 SYGVKD. The germline V and J ends were trimmed by 3 bases and 5 bases, with 13 bases remaining between them. The CDR3 is 14 residues long. The CDR3 protein is CAISDTRQKYGYTF. CDR3 sequence (DNA): TGTGCCATCAGTGACACCAGACAGAAGTATGGCTACACCTTC.

V usage is TRBV5-5 and J usage is TRBJ2-7; 14 nucleotides align to TRBD2. V was clipped by 0 bases and J by 5 bases; unmatched bases: 1. CDR3 length: 15 amino acids. The germline CDR1 and CDR2 sequences are SGHKS and YYEKEE (reference sequence). In DNA, the CDR3 is TGTGCCAGCAGCTTGGGGACTAGCGGGGGGAACGAGCAGTACTTC. Translation: CASSLGTSGGNEQYF.

This chain uses TRBV30 with TRBJ2-1, with TRBD2 as a possible D gene (7 bases). The V end was cut by 7 bases, the J end by 9 bases, with 22 bases between. Germline V gives CDR1 GTSNPN, CDR2 SVGIG (reference sequence). The CDR3 runs to 14 residues. CDR3 sequence (DNA): TGTGCCTACCGAGCGGCGGGGGCAAGGGGTGAGCAGTTCTTC. Translating it yields CAYRAAGARGEQFF.

This chain uses TRBV6-5 with TRBJ1-1; a weak D match, TRBD1 (6 bases). This CDR3 contains 14 residues. Per the germline V gene, CDR1 is MNHEY and CDR2 is SVGAGI. The V and J ends lost 8 bases and 5 bases respectively, with 18 bases between them. The CDR3 DNA reads TGTGCCAGCGTCGACCGTCACAGGGTAACTGAAGCTTTCTTT. Translated: CASVDRHRVTEAFF.

The chain is built from TRBV6-1 and TRBJ1-2; 7 bases match TRBD1. V dropped 2 bases and J dropped 4; count of bases not matched to a gene: 1. This CDR3 has 13 residues. From germline, CDR1 is MNHNS and CDR2 SASEGT. CDR3 in DNA: TGTGCCAGCAGTGAATACAGGGGCTATGGCTACACCTTC. Its translation is CASSEYRGYGYTF.

V usage is TRBV4-1 and J usage is TRBJ2-3; 12 bases align to TRBD1. The V and J ends lost 0 bases and 5 bases, in that order; junction bases with no gene match: 3. The germline V gene has CDR1 MGHRA and CDR2 YSYEKL. The CDR3 length is 16 residues. This CDR3 reads CASSQDGTGGKDTQYF. The CDR3 DNA reads as TGCGCCAGCAGCCAAGACGGGACAGGGGGCAAAGATACGCAGTATTTT.

V gene TRBV2 combines with J gene TRBJ1-6, with 12 bases identical to TRBD1. With V trimmed by 6 bases and J by 7 bases, 7 bases remained unmatched. There are 16 residues in the CDR3. The V gene's germline CDR1 is SNHLY and CDR2 FYNNEI. The CDR3 DNA follows: TGTGCCAGCAGGATCGAGGGACAGGGGGCGAATTCACCCCTCCACTTT. Translated: CASRIEGQGANSPLHF.

The chain combines TRBV7-6 with TRBJ2-1, with TRBD2 as a possible D gene (7 bases). This CDR3 contains 17 residues. With 5 bases removed from V and 8 bases from J, the gap between germline ends came to 25 bases. Germline V gene sequence: CDR1 SGHVS, CDR2 FNYEAQ. In DNA form, the CDR3 reads TGTGCCAGCAGCCCACTAGCTGGGGGGGCCCAGGTCGATGAGCAGTTCTTC. Translating gives CASSPLAGGAQVDEQFF. Variable domain in full (rest from reference TRBV7-6 and TRBJ2-1): GAGVSQSPRYKVTKRGQDVALRCDPISGHVSLYWYRQALGQGPEFLTYFNYEAQQDKSGLPNDRFSAERPEGSISTLTIQRTEQRDSAMYRCASSPLAGGAQVDEQFFGPGTRLTVL.

This sequence joins TRBV7-2 and TRBJ2-3; D remains unclear. The V gene's germline CDR1 is SGHTA and CDR2 FQGNSA. The CDR3 is made up of 13 amino acids. The V and J ends lost 4 bases and 3 bases respectively, with 8 bases between them. This CDR3 reads CASSSASTDTQYF. The CDR3 DNA follows: TGTGCCAGCAGCTCCGCTAGTACAGATACGCAGTATTTT.

The chain combines TRBV6-5 with TRBJ1-3; D might be TRBD1 (6 bases). This CDR3 has 15 residues. The V and J ends lost 6 bases and 4 bases respectively, with 16 bases between them. The germline CDR1 and CDR2 sequences are MNHEY and SVGAGI. The CDR3 region has the DNA TGTGCCAGCAGGCCTGGTGAGGGGGACGGAAACACCATATATTTT. Translated: CASRPGEGDGNTIYF.

The chain employs TRBV25-1 and TRBJ1-1; 8 bases agree with TRBD1. Germline CDR1 reads MGHDK; CDR2 reads SYGVNS. V dropped 6 bases and J dropped 5; count of bases not matched to a gene: 5. The CDR3 is 13 amino acids. CDR3 nucleotides: TGTGCCAGCAGGCTGACAGGGGAGACTGAAGCTTTCTTT. Translated: CASRLTGETEAFF.

V usage is TRBV19 and J usage is TRBJ2-3; 9 bases agree with TRBD2. V was pared by 0 bases and J by 6 bases, with 13 bases of the junction left unmatched. This CDR3 spans 18 amino acids. Germline assignment: CDR1 LNHDA and CDR2 SQIVND (reference sequence). CDR3 amino acids: CASSIDQFGLAGRDTQYF. The CDR3 DNA is TGTGCCAGTAGTATAGATCAGTTTGGCCTAGCGGGAAGGGATACGCAGTATTTT.

The rearrangement joins TRBV2 to TRBJ1-2; maybe TRBD1 (5 bases). Trimming cost V 6 bases and J 2 bases, with 7 bases left between them. This CDR3 has 12 amino acids. The V gene's germline CDR1 is SNHLY and CDR2 FYNNEI. In nucleotides, the CDR3 is TGTGCCAGCAGCGGGGGGAACTATGGCTACACCTTC. Its protein product is CASSGGNYGYTF.

The V and J genes are TRBV19 and TRBJ1-5; D not certain. CDR1 LNHDA and CDR2 SQIVND come from the germline V gene (reference sequence). V was shortened by 7 bases and J by 4 bases, with 14 bases between the two germline ends. This CDR3 is 14 amino acids long. In nucleotides, the CDR3 is TGTGCCAGTACCCCACCGAGCGGGAATCAGCCCCAGCATTTT. It codes for CASTPPSGNQPQHF.

The rearrangement uses TRBV6-6 and TRBJ2-1; TRBD1 aligns across 8 bases. With 0 bases clipped from V and 5 bases from J, the junction kept 6 bases outside the gene matches. Germline V gene sequence: CDR1 MNHNY, CDR2 SVGAGI (reference sequence). The CDR3 is 16 amino acids. The CDR3 sequence: CASSYSRTGSNNEQFF. In nucleotides, the CDR3 is TGTGCCAGCAGTTACTCCCGGACAGGGTCTAACAATGAGCAGTTCTTC.

The chain is built from TRBV28 and TRBJ2-1; D might be TRBD2 (5 bases). This CDR3 contains 12 residues. Germline-derived CDR1 and CDR2 are MDHEN and SYDVKM. Trimming left V 6 bases short and J 8 bases short, with 11 bases between. The CDR3 sequence: CASSGVRDEQFF. The CDR3 DNA reads as TGTGCCAGCAGCGGGGTCCGCGATGAGCAGTTCTTC.